Here is one TCR beta chain with its context. Its antigen is not known. The CDR3 contains 15 residues. Germline V lookup: CDR1 LNHDA, CDR2 SQIVND (reference sequence). Between the trimmed V and J ends, which lost 1 base and 6 bases, there was a span of 13 bases. These data are taken from a study of OX40 agonist ivuxolimab in advanced cancers. Some clones are missing from TCRdb's copy, which holds only in-frame ones; the method was immunoSEQ multiplex PCR. The repertoire includes about 40,000 clones, 88% of them detected once, and more than 20% sits in the top ten. The timepoints at which blood was sampled were baseline, cycle 4 day 1, and cycle 7 day 1. General study points: Among the lowest peripheral clonal expansion occurred in 0.1-3.0 mg/kg partial responders.

This chain links TRBV19 with TRBJ1-5; D call uncertain. The sequence came from an adult with an advanced solid tumor such as melanoma, head and neck, liver or kidney cancer. Sequencing was performed on CD4+ or CD8+ T cells sorted from blood, taken in a trial of the OX40 agonist ivuxolimab. The CDR3 region is CASSIGLGTGQPQHF. DNA of the CDR3: TGTGCCAGTAGTATAGGATTGGGTACCGGTCAGCCCCAGCATTTT.